A single sample is the source of the 2 T cell receptor beta chains below, sequenced in a study of shared clonotypes between healthy human individuals (dated by TCRdb to about 2020). The library came from the immunoSEQ multiplex PCR assay. TCRdb took over this immuneACCESS table, retaining in-frame rearrangements with V and J assigned. Such tables are incomplete; in checked studies, under half of the missing clones stem from an unresolved V gene, and the remainder is unexplained. For this sample there are about 640,000 clones; about 78% appear just once. The ten largest clones add up to 1.8% of the sample. Input material: memory CD4+ T cells sorted from blood. The cell subset or site label for this specimen denotes: CD45RA-negative fraction. Receptor source: a woman in her thirties in good health.

This chain's CDR3 is CASSAPNRGANVLTF. CDR3 coding DNA: TGCGCCAGCAGCGCCCCTAACAGGGGGGCCAACGTCCTGACTTTC. This chain uses TRBV4-1 with TRBJ2-6, with D perhaps matching TRBD1 (5 bases). The CDR3 is 15 amino acids. The ends were cut back, 5 bases at V and 4 bases at J, with 12 bases in the middle. Per germline, CDR1 MGHRA and CDR2 YSYEKL.

This clone was detected a few times. This same CDR3 is encoded by further DNA sequences in the sample. CDR3 nucleotide sequence: TGCGCCAGCAGCTTCGGTAATTCCTACAATGAGCAGTTCTTC. Amino acids: CASSFGNSYNEQFF. The chain carries TRBV5-1 and TRBJ2-1; D call uncertain. The V and J ends lost 2 bases and 1 base respectively, with 7 bases between them. The CDR3 length is 14 residues. Germline lookup yields CDR1 SGHRS and CDR2 YFSETQ.